A selection of T cell receptor beta chains follows, all from one sample in a study of cytomegalovirus exposure and HLA in healthy donors. The table came from immunoSEQ multiplex PCR; TCRdb's copy has only in-frame clones and leaves some out. The sample lists 150,000 to 200,000 clones; more than 75% were seen once. Sequenced input: PBMCs. These receptors were taken from a man between 18 and 35 years old in good health and CMV-seronegative. CDR3s include the opening cysteine and the closing phenylalanine or tryptophan. A D gene is named only where the DNA matches it firmly.

d_gene: NA
v_gene: TRBV6-5
j_gene: TRBJ2-3
CDR3aa: CASSYSPAERRHF

d_gene: TRBD1
v_gene: TRBV4-1
j_gene: TRBJ2-6
CDR3aa: CASSQVRQGSAPGANVLTF

d_gene: NA
v_gene: TRBV5-1
j_gene: TRBJ2-2
CDR3aa: CASSLSRGATGELFF

d_gene: NA
v_gene: TRBV5-1
j_gene: TRBJ1-1
CDR3aa: CASSFPAGDTEAFF

d_gene: NA
v_gene: TRBV6-5
j_gene: TRBJ2-2
CDR3aa: CASSPLDTGELFF

d_gene: NA
v_gene: TRBV19
j_gene: TRBJ1-5
CDR3aa: CASSPLKVQPQHF

d_gene: NA
v_gene: TRBV25-1
j_gene: TRBJ1-1
CDR3aa: CASSTGKWVTEAFF

d_gene: NA
v_gene: TRBV5-1
j_gene: TRBJ1-6
CDR3aa: CASSLGGSSYNSPLHF

d_gene: TRBD2
v_gene: TRBV6-5
j_gene: TRBJ2-5
CDR3aa: CASSYAAGRETQYF

d_gene: TRBD1
v_gene: TRBV4-1
j_gene: TRBJ1-1
CDR3aa: CASSHEFTGTEDTEAFF

d_gene: TRBD2
v_gene: TRBV6-5
j_gene: TRBJ2-1
CDR3aa: CASRNSGVGEQFF

d_gene: NA
v_gene: TRBV4-3
j_gene: TRBJ1-1
CDR3aa: CASSQEVTGTMNTEAFF

d_gene: NA
v_gene: TRBV28
j_gene: TRBJ1-1
CDR3aa: CASSLSATEAFF

d_gene: NA
v_gene: TRBV4-1
j_gene: TRBJ1-1
CDR3aa: CASSQEIASRNTEAFF

d_gene: TRBD2
v_gene: TRBV10-3
j_gene: TRBJ2-7
CDR3aa: CAISRTSGISSYEQYF

d_gene: TRBD2
v_gene: TRBV6-1
j_gene: TRBJ2-1
CDR3aa: CASSEPVAGALYNEQFF

d_gene: NA
v_gene: TRBV6-5
j_gene: TRBJ1-4
CDR3aa: CASSAHSGTNEKLFF

d_gene: NA
v_gene: TRBV6-9
j_gene: TRBJ2-3
CDR3aa: CARGTDTQYF

d_gene: NA
v_gene: TRBV6-5
j_gene: TRBJ1-1
CDR3aa: CAAGLLNTEAFF

d_gene: NA
v_gene: TRBV6-4
j_gene: TRBJ2-1
CDR3aa: CASSDPRNEQFF

d_gene: NA
v_gene: TRBV4-1
j_gene: TRBJ1-5
CDR3aa: CASSQDALGGGQPQHF

d_gene: NA
v_gene: TRBV9
j_gene: TRBJ2-2
CDR3aa: CASSVGATNTGELFF

d_gene: NA
v_gene: TRBV6-5
j_gene: TRBJ2-4
CDR3aa: CASSREAKNIQYF

d_gene: NA
v_gene: TRBV27
j_gene: TRBJ1-1
CDR3aa: CASSPGGEAFF

d_gene: NA
v_gene: TRBV29-1
j_gene: TRBJ1-1
CDR3aa: CSVFSGKENTEAFF

d_gene: NA
v_gene: TRBV6-6
j_gene: TRBJ1-2
CDR3aa: CASRQDSLWGYTF

d_gene: TRBD2
v_gene: TRBV5-1
j_gene: TRBJ2-3
CDR3aa: CASSLEVFSSGGDSTDTQYF

d_gene: NA
v_gene: TRBV7-2
j_gene: TRBJ1-1
CDR3aa: CATGSGGSNTEAFF

d_gene: NA
v_gene: TRBV27
j_gene: TRBJ1-2
CDR3aa: CASSLQGGDGYTF

d_gene: NA
v_gene: TRBV28
j_gene: TRBJ2-5
CDR3aa: CASRGRGGSETQYF

d_gene: NA
v_gene: TRBV7-2
j_gene: TRBJ2-3
CDR3aa: CASSEVNTQYF

d_gene: NA
v_gene: TRBV19
j_gene: TRBJ1-1
CDR3aa: CASSPGFFGTEAFF

d_gene: NA
v_gene: TRBV7-8
j_gene: TRBJ1-1
CDR3aa: CASSLFAGAATEAFF

d_gene: NA
v_gene: TRBV2
j_gene: TRBJ2-2
CDR3aa: CASSEVSNTGELFF

d_gene: NA
v_gene: TRBV6-5
j_gene: TRBJ2-2
CDR3aa: CASSSNTGELFF

d_gene: TRBD1
v_gene: TRBV27
j_gene: TRBJ1-5
CDR3aa: CASSPHLGTGILISNQPQHF

d_gene: TRBD1
v_gene: TRBV7-9
j_gene: TRBJ2-7
CDR3aa: CASSLVSGTAYEQYF

d_gene: NA
v_gene: TRBV2
j_gene: TRBJ1-2
CDR3aa: CASTATVNYGYTF

d_gene: TRBD1
v_gene: TRBV18
j_gene: TRBJ2-7
CDR3aa: CASSDTGDLDEQYF

d_gene: NA
v_gene: TRBV10-3
j_gene: TRBJ2-7
CDR3aa: CAIKAGNYEQYF

d_gene: NA
v_gene: TRBV30
j_gene: TRBJ1-1
CDR3aa: CAWGGGGEAFF

d_gene: NA
v_gene: TRBV12-2
j_gene: TRBJ1-4
CDR3aa: CASRLGRTGRYEKLFF

d_gene: TRBD2
v_gene: TRBV5-1
j_gene: TRBJ2-1
CDR3aa: CASREREGPNNEQFF

d_gene: NA
v_gene: TRBV29-1
j_gene: TRBJ2-3
CDR3aa: CSVVPGSDTQYF

d_gene: NA
v_gene: TRBV5-1
j_gene: TRBJ1-1
CDR3aa: CASSFEGNTEAFF

d_gene: TRBD2
v_gene: TRBV7-9
j_gene: TRBJ2-7
CDR3aa: CASSGGLADSYEQYF

d_gene: TRBD2
v_gene: TRBV7-8
j_gene: TRBJ2-1
CDR3aa: CASSLGGLAGDNEQFF

d_gene: TRBD1
v_gene: TRBV29-1
j_gene: TRBJ1-1
CDR3aa: CSVVDRGWMNTEAFF

d_gene: NA
v_gene: TRBV4-1
j_gene: TRBJ1-3
CDR3aa: CASSQDHLSSGNTIYF

d_gene: TRBD1
v_gene: TRBV7-9
j_gene: TRBJ2-6
CDR3aa: CASRPVQGAGANVLTF

d_gene: NA
v_gene: TRBV30
j_gene: TRBJ2-1
CDR3aa: CAGKEGGYNEQFF

d_gene: TRBD1
v_gene: TRBV29-1
j_gene: TRBJ2-7
CDR3aa: CSVDPGTGFYEQYF

d_gene: NA
v_gene: TRBV19
j_gene: TRBJ2-2
CDR3aa: CASSVQGTGELFF

d_gene: NA
v_gene: TRBV7-6
j_gene: TRBJ2-7
CDR3aa: CASSREAGGEQYF